These 22 T cell receptor beta chains originate from one sample sequenced in a study of Ad26.COV2.S vaccination and SARS-CoV-2 variants. Treatment noted: 19 received Ad26.COV2.S at low or high dose, single or two shots; several received placebo; per-sample allocation not given. Specimen acquisition occurred on day 63 following the initial vaccine or placebo injection. Libraries were prepared by immunoSEQ multiplex PCR; TCRdb keeps only in-frame clonotypes and omits some of them. Of around 500,000 clones in the sample, roughly nine tenths are singletons; the top ten hold about 1.7%. The specimen comprised peripheral blood, sampled in a trial of Ad26.COV2.S vaccine versus placebo. The receptors shown here come from a person aged 18-60 years who received the Ad26.COV2.S COVID-19 vaccine or a placebo.

In nucleotides, the CDR3 is TGTGCCAGCAGCTTAGGGGGGACAGGGAAGCAGCCCCAGCATTTT. This encodes CASSLGGTGKQPQHF. This sequence joins TRBV7-8 and TRBJ1-5; 9 nucleotides line up with TRBD1. The CDR3 contains 15 residues. Germline loops: CDR1 SGHVS, CDR2 FQNEAQ. V dropped 1 base and J dropped 7; count of bases not matched to a gene: 5. The full variable domain, with the rest looked up from reference TRBV7-8 and TRBJ1-5, is GAGVSQSPRYKVAKRGQDVALRCDPISGHVSLFWYQQALGQGPEFLTYFQNEAQLDKSGLPSDRFFAERPEGSVSTLKIQRTQQEDSAVYLCASSLGGTGKQPQHFGDGTRLSIL.

The chain combines TRBV30 with TRBJ1-1, with 11 bases aligning to TRBD1. Germline trimming cut 2 bases from V and 4 bases from J; bases unmatched to any gene: 6. There are 15 residues in the CDR3. Looked up from germline, CDR1 is GTSNPN and CDR2 is SVGIG (reference sequence). The chain's CDR3 is CAWSLRTGGLTEAFF. In DNA form, the CDR3 reads TGTGCCTGGAGTTTGAGGACAGGGGGCCTCACTGAAGCTTTCTTT.

The V call is TRBV7-6, the J call TRBJ2-7; 9 nucleotides match TRBD1. The junction had 11 bases not matched to a gene; V was cut back by 5 bases and J by 6 bases. This CDR3 is built from 15 residues. Germline V gives CDR1 SGHVS, CDR2 FNYEAQ. CDR3 nucleotide sequence: TGTGCCAGCAGCCCTAAGGGGACAGGGACCCTCGAGCAGTACTTC. It is translated as CASSPKGTGTLEQYF.

This chain uses TRBV28 with TRBJ2-5; 9 bases are shared with TRBD1. The ends lost 5 bases at V and 2 bases at J; junction bases unmatched: 3. CDR3 length: 14 residues. Germline assignment: CDR1 MDHEN and CDR2 SYDVKM. This CDR3 is CASSRDRAQETQYF. CDR3 nucleotide sequence: TGTGCCAGCAGTCGGGACAGGGCACAAGAGACCCAGTACTTC.

This clone was seen only a few times. The V and J genes are TRBV19 and TRBJ2-4, with 15 bases matching TRBD2. The V gene's germline CDR1 is LNHDA and CDR2 SQIVND (reference sequence). J was trimmed by 7 bases and V by 4 bases; bases with no gene match: 8. The CDR3 length is 17 residues. Written as DNA, the CDR3 is TGTGCCAGTAGTAAGGGACTAGCGGGAGGCGAGTGGAACATTCAGTACTTC. As protein: CASSKGLAGGEWNIQYF.

The rearrangement joins TRBV28 to TRBJ1-5, with 11 bases lining up with TRBD1. CDR1 MDHEN and CDR2 SYDVKM come from the germline V gene. This CDR3 has 17 residues. J was trimmed by 0 bases and V by 6 bases; bases with no gene match: 7. CDR3: CASRRTGTGGSNQPQHF. In DNA form, the CDR3 reads TGTGCCAGCAGGAGGACCGGGACAGGGGGTAGCAATCAGCCCCAGCATTTT.

This chain links TRBV6-6 with TRBJ2-6, with D hard to call. CDR1 MNHNY and CDR2 SVGAGI come from the germline V gene (reference sequence). V lost 2 bases and J lost 4, with 9 bases in between. The CDR3 length is 15 residues. The CDR3 region is CASSYTVLGANVLTF. CDR3 nucleotides: TGTGCCAGCAGTTACACTGTGTTAGGGGCCAACGTCCTGACTTTC.

CDR3 in DNA: TGTGCCAGCAGCTTAGTAGGGTCTAGCGGTAAGCGAGAGCAGTTCTTC. Translated, it gives CASSLVGSSGKREQFF. The chain is built from TRBV7-9 and TRBJ2-1, with 7 bases identical to TRBD2. Germline-derived CDR1 and CDR2 are SEHNR and FQNEAQ (reference sequence). J was trimmed by 10 bases and V by 1 base; bases with no gene match: 13. This CDR3 region has 16 residues.

This clone was picked up a small number of times. The CDR3 nucleotides read TGTGCCAGCAGCGTAGGACAGGGATCCCCCTACGAGCAGTACTTC. It encodes CASSVGQGSPYEQYF. The chain combines TRBV9 with TRBJ2-7, with 7 nucleotides matching TRBD1. The trim removed 0 bases at V and 2 bases at J, leaving 5 bases unmatched. CDR3 size: 15 residues. Germline V gene sequence: CDR1 SGDLS, CDR2 YYNGEE.

This chain links TRBV27 with TRBJ1-3; D is unresolved. V was clipped by 9 bases and J by 0 bases, with 3 bases between them. The CDR3 length is 11 residues. Germline values: CDR1 MNHEY, CDR2 SMNVEV (reference sequence). CDR3 DNA: TGTGCCAGTTACTCTGGAAACACCATATATTTT. Its translation: CASYSGNTIYF.

The V call is TRBV18, the J call TRBJ2-7; D unclear. The V gene's germline CDR1 is KGHSH and CDR2 LQKENI. V lost 4 bases to trimming and J lost 1 base, with 8 bases between them. This CDR3 comprises 13 residues. CDR3 nucleotide sequence: TGTGCCAGCTCACGGGCGGATTCCTACGAGCAGTACTTC. Amino acids: CASSRADSYEQYF. Looking up the rest from reference TRBV18 and TRBJ2-7 gives the full variable domain: NAGVMQNPRHLVRRRGQEARLRCSPMKGHSHVYWYRQLPEEGLKFMVYLQKENIIDESGMPKERFSAEFPKEGPSILRIQQVVRGDSAAYFCASSRADSYEQYFGPGTRLTVT.

The chain uses TRBV4-1 and TRBJ1-2; D not certain. V gave up 2 bases and J gave up 0 bases, with 7 bases separating them. Germline V gives CDR1 MGHRA, CDR2 YSYEKL. The CDR3 runs 14 residues. The CDR3 sequence: CASSQFGSNYGYTF. CDR3 DNA sequence: TGCGCCAGCAGCCAATTCGGCTCTAACTATGGCTACACCTTC.

The J gene is TRBJ2-5, the V gene TRBV28; perhaps TRBD2 as D (6 bases). V lost 4 bases and J lost 2, with 17 bases in between. Germline-derived CDR1 and CDR2 are MDHEN and SYDVKM. The CDR3 has 16 amino acids. CDR3 bases: TGTGCCAGCAGTTCCCCCAGGGCGGGGAGACAAGAGACCCAGTACTTC. Amino acids: CASSSPRAGRQETQYF.

CDR3 sequence: CASSPGQGISYNEQFF. CDR3 bases: TGTGCCAGCTCACCCGGACAGGGTATATCCTACAATGAGCAGTTCTTC. The chain carries TRBV18 and TRBJ2-1; 8 bases line up with TRBD1. CDR3 length: 16 residues. V lost 3 bases and J lost 1; bases outside the gene matches: 5. Germline V gene data show CDR1 as KGHSH and CDR2 as LQKENI.

This clone was recorded once. V and J are TRBV29-1 and TRBJ2-5; D remains unclear. Per the germline V gene, CDR1 is SQVTM and CDR2 is ANQGSEA. Trimming removed 4 bases at V and 1 base at J, with 10 bases between. The CDR3 covers 13 residues. CDR3 residues: CSVASASQETQYF. CDR3 coding DNA: TGCAGCGTTGCCTCAGCAAGCCAAGAGACCCAGTACTTC. The complete variable domain, with remaining parts taken from reference TRBV29-1 and TRBJ2-5, reads SAVISQKPSRDICQRGTSLTIQCQVDSQVTMMFWYRQQPGQSLTLIATANQGSEATYESGFVIDKFPISRPNLTFSTLTVSNMSPEDSSIYLCSVASASQETQYFGPGTRLLVL.

The rearrangement links TRBV5-1 to TRBJ1-4; D is unresolved. This CDR3 has 14 amino acids. CDR1 SGHRS and CDR2 YFSETQ come from the germline V gene. The V gene lost 0 bases and the J gene lost 0 bases, with 3 bases spanning the gap. The CDR3 reads CASSLDATNEKLFF. Here the CDR3 DNA reads TGCGCCAGCAGCTTGGACGCAACTAATGAAAAACTGTTTTTT.

The chain links TRBV5-1 to TRBJ2-1, with 7 positions matching TRBD2. In germline, CDR1 is SGHRS, CDR2 YFSETQ. CDR3 length: 15 amino acids. J gave up 8 bases and V 0 bases, and 8 bases lay outside the gene matches. CDR3 protein: CASSLVGGYEDEQFF. Here the CDR3 DNA reads TGCGCCAGCAGCTTGGTCGGGGGGTACGAGGATGAGCAGTTCTTC.

In this sample, this clone turned up once. J is TRBJ1-5 and V is TRBV7-2; 7 bases align to TRBD1. J was trimmed by 3 bases and V by 5 bases; bases with no gene match: 7. The CDR3 totals 15 residues. The V gene's germline CDR1 is SGHTA and CDR2 FQGNSA. CDR3 residues: CASSARQGANQPQHF. CDR3 bases: TGTGCCAGCAGCGCCAGACAGGGCGCCAATCAGCCCCAGCATTTT.

The gene calls are TRBV3-1 (or the pseudogene TRBV3-2) and TRBJ2-3; 7 bases align to TRBD1. Trimming cost V 4 bases and J 3 bases; bases outside gene matches: 10. This CDR3 spans 16 amino acids. The germline CDR1 and CDR2 sequences are LGHDT and YNNKEL (reference sequence). In nucleotides, the CDR3 is TGTGCCAGCAGCCCCTGGACAGGTGGGGTAACAGATACGCAGTATTTT. This translates into CASSPWTGGVTDTQYF.

CDR3 in amino acids: CASSSKSGSYEKLFF. For the CDR3, the DNA is TGCGCCAGCAGCTCCAAGTCGGGGAGTTATGAAAAACTGTTTTTT. The V gene is TRBV5-1, the J gene TRBJ1-4; D remains ambiguous. The CDR3 sequence is 15 residues long. Germline CDR1 and CDR2: SGHRS and YFSETQ. V was pared by 3 bases and J by 6 bases, with 15 bases between.

J is TRBJ2-5 and V is TRBV5-1, with D tentatively TRBD1 (5 bases). This CDR3 comprises 16 residues. Germline CDR1 and CDR2: SGHRS and YFSETQ. The V and J ends lost 0 bases and 3 bases respectively, with 15 bases between them. The DNA of the CDR3 is TGCGCCAGCAGCTTGGAGGGGCAGCCGGTGGAAGAGACCCAGTACTTC. This sequence encodes CASSLEGQPVEETQYF.

The V gene is TRBV7-2, the J gene TRBJ1-1; D ambiguous. The germline gives CDR1 SGHTA, CDR2 FQGNSA. The CDR3 is 13 residues long. V shed 0 bases and J shed 8 bases, with 10 bases lying between them. The CDR3: CASSLAPLGEAFF. The DNA of the CDR3 is TGTGCCAGCAGCTTAGCGCCTCTCGGGGAAGCTTTCTTT.